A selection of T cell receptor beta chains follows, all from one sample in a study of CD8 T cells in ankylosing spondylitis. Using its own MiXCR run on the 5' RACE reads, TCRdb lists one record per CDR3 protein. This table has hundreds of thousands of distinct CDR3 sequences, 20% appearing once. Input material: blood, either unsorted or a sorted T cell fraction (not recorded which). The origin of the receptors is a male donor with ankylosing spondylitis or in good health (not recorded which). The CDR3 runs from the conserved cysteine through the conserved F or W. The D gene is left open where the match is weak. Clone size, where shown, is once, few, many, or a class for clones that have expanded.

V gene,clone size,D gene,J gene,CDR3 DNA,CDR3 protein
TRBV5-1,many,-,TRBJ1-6,TGCGCCAGTCGGGACGCGCTTCGAAATAATTCACCCCTCCACTTT,CASRDALRNNSPLHF
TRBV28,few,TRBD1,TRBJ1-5,TGTGCCAGCAGTTTACAACAGGGGGCAGGCAATCAGCCCCAGCATTTT,CASSLQQGAGNQPQHF
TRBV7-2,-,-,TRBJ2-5,TGTGCCAGCAGCCCCCAAACCCTACAAGGGACCCAGTACTTC,CASSPQTLQGTQYF
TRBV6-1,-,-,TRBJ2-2,TGTGCCAGCCTAGCCGGGCCCGGGGAGCTGTTTTTT,CASLAGPGELFF
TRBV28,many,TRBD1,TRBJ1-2,TGTGCCAGCAGTCCCCTCGGGACAGGGTATGGCTACACCTTC,CASSPLGTGYGYTF
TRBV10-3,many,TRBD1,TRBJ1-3,TGTGCCATCAGGCGGACAGGGGCTGGAAACACCATATATTTT,CAIRRTGAGNTIYF
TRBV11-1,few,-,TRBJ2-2,TGTGCCAGCAGCTCACCACCGGGACATGGATCGGACACCGGGGAGCTGTTTTTT,CASSSPPGHGSDTGELFF
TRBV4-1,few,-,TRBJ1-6,TGCGCCAGCAGCCAAGATTGGCTCAGAACGGGGGGCTCACCCCTCCACTTT,CASSQDWLRTGGSPLHF
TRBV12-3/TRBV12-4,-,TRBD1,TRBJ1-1,TGTGCCAGCACCTGGGACAGTATGAACACTGAAGCTTTCTTT,CASTWDSMNTEAFF
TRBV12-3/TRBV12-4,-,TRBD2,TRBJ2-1,TGTGCCAGCAGTTTTCGGACTAGCGGGGGGTCTCTTTTCTCCTACAATGAGCAGTTCTTC,CASSFRTSGGSLFSYNEQFF
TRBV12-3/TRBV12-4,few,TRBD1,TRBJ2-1,TGTGCCAGCAGTTTGAGGCAGGGGGCAGAGCAGTTCTTC,CASSLRQGAEQFF
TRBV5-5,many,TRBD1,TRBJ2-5,TGTGCCAGCAGCTCCGAGACAGGGTATCAGGCCCAGTACTTC,CASSSETGYQAQYF
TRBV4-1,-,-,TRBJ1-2,TGCGCCAGCAGCCAAGAGCGCGGGGGCGACTATGGCTACACCTTC,CASSQERGGDYGYTF
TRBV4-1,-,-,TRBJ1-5,TGCGCCAGCAGCCAAGAGGGACTAGGGGGGAATCAGCCCCAGCATTTT,CASSQEGLGGNQPQHF
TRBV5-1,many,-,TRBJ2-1,TGCGCCAGCAGCACCTCCGGGATCCGGACGCTCAATGAGCAGTTCTTC,CASSTSGIRTLNEQFF
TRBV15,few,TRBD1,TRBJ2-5,TGTGCCACCGCCAACAGGGGTAACCAAGAGACCCAGTACTTC,CATANRGNQETQYF
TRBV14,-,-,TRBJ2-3,TGTGCCAGCAGCCAACCACTCGGGCAGGCCCCCCAGTATTTT,CASSQPLGQAPQYF